This T cell receptor beta chain is drawn from a study of blood T cell repertoires in COVID-19. Study as a whole: Material from acute and convalescent COVID-19 was sourced from the United States, Italy and Spain. Sample material is recorded as cDNA or gDNA derived from T cells, B-cell-depleted T cells, or PBMCs.

Authors' methods: Nucleated cell counts were estimated from reference gene primer amplification. The repertoire was sequenced with immunoSEQ multiplex PCR; TCRdb's copy has only in-frame clones and lacks some. The DNA gave D and trimming, while V, J and clone size come from that table. The sample shows about 190,000 clones, about 86% of them seen only once. The V segment lost 11 bases and the J segment 2 bases; nucleotides outside the gene matches: 13. CDR3 length: 16 residues. Germline CDR1 SGHAT, CDR2 FQNNGV. Sequenced: peripheral blood. This chain joins TRBV11-2 and TRBJ2-3; 10 positions match TRBD2. The clonotype originates from a man aged 25 to 45 with active or convalescent COVID-19. The CDR3 sequence: CAGEGPSGSPTDTQYF. For the CDR3, the DNA is TGTGCCGGCGAGGGGCCTAGCGGGAGCCCCACAGATACGCAGTATTTT.